This TCR beta chain was identified in a study of CD8+ T cells in alopecia areata. Study results and limitations: Tofacitinib significantly brought down scalp clonality and expanded CD8+ clones among top 100. Affected lesional scalp, above all in alopecia totalis/universalis, was more clonal than normal scalp.

Treatment meaning: oral pan-JAK inhibitor, 5-10 mg twice daily. RNA extraction and reverse transcription yielded cDNA as sequencing template. Profiling relied on immunoSEQ multiplex PCR, and the TCRdb table lists in-frame clones only, not all of them. The table shows some 200,000 clones, with about 62% occurring only once. As regards this clone: Its matching antigen is unknown.

The germline gives CDR1 SNHLY, CDR2 FYNNEI. The CDR3 totals 15 residues. J gave up 4 bases and V 5 bases, and 8 bases lay outside the gene matches. This clonotype was sampled from a human donor with alopecia areata. Sequencing was performed on CD4+ T cells sorted from blood, taken at week 24, from a patient treated with tofacitinib. The rearrangement links TRBV2 to TRBJ2-7; 10 bases are a match to TRBD1. CDR3 sequence reads: CASSNRDRGLYEQYF. The CDR3 coding sequence is TGTGCCAGCAGTAACCGGGACAGGGGCTTATACGAGCAGTACTTC. Full variable domain (outside the CDR3, taken from reference TRBV2 and TRBJ2-7): EPEVTQTPSHQVTQMGQEVILRCVPISNHLYFYWYRQILGQKVEFLVSFYNNEISEKSEIFDDQFSVERPDGSNFTLKIRSTKLEDSAMYFCASSNRDRGLYEQYFGPGTRLTVT.